A single sample is the source of the 26 T cell receptor beta chains below, sequenced in a study of blood T cell repertoires in COVID-19. TCRdb keeps only in-frame clones here, not all; method: immunoSEQ multiplex PCR. Of about 61,000 clones detected, around nine tenths appear once; the ten largest clones hold about a fifth. Sequenced input: peripheral blood. Source of these receptors: a woman aged 50 to 60 with active or convalescent COVID-19.

The V call is TRBV19, the J call TRBJ2-1; tentative D call: TRBD2 (6 bases). Germline V gives CDR1 LNHDA, CDR2 SQIVND (reference sequence). Trimming took 9 bases from V and 0 from J, leaving 15 bases between them. This CDR3 has 15 residues. In nucleotides, the CDR3 is TGTGCCAGCCTGGGAGGTCCCAGCTCCTACAATGAGCAGTTCTTC. Translation: CASLGGPSSYNEQFF.

This chain uses TRBV6-2 or TRBV6-3 with TRBJ1-5, with D tentatively TRBD1 (5 bases). V shed 2 bases and J shed 7 bases, with 12 bases lying between them. Germline-derived CDR1 and CDR2 are MNHEY and SVGEGT. This CDR3 comprises 14 residues. The CDR3 bases are TGTGCCAGCAGTTACGCGGGACTGGGCCAGCCCCAGCATTTT. This sequence encodes CASSYAGLGQPQHF.

The genes are TRBV7-2 and TRBJ1-1; weak D call: TRBD1 (6 bases). In germline, CDR1 is SGHTA, CDR2 FQGNSA. V gave up 6 bases and J gave up 6 bases, with 17 bases separating them. The CDR3 sequence is 14 residues long. CDR3 region: CASRWDILSPEAFF. The CDR3 region has the DNA TGTGCCAGCAGATGGGACATATTAAGCCCTGAAGCTTTCTTT. Filled out from reference TRBV7-2 and TRBJ1-1, the complete variable domain reads GAGVSQSPSNKVTEKGKDVELRCDPISGHTALYWYRQSLGQGLEFLIYFQGNSAPDKSGLPSDRFSAERTGGSVSTLTIQRTQQEDSAVYLCASRWDILSPEAFFGQGTRLTVV.

This chain uses TRBV5-1 with TRBJ2-5, with 9 nucleotides matching TRBD2. Germline V CDR1 and CDR2: SGHRS, YFSETQ. The CDR3 spans 16 residues. V lost 1 base, J lost 5 bases, and 9 bases stayed unmatched. The CDR3, as DNA: TGCGCCAGCAGCTTGAATAGCGGCGGGAGGGGGGAGACCCAGTACTTC. Its translation: CASSLNSGGRGETQYF.

The chain carries TRBV6-5 and TRBJ1-1, with a possible D match to TRBD1 (6 bases). Trimming cost V 4 bases and J 7 bases, with 13 bases left between them. The germline V gene encodes CDR1 MNHEY and CDR2 SVGAGI. The CDR3 sequence is 13 residues long. The CDR3 DNA reads as TGTGCCAGCAGTTGGGGGGGGCTGAGTGAAGCTTTCTTT. Amino acid sequence: CASSWGGLSEAFF.

V usage is TRBV30 and J usage is TRBJ1-4; 12 nucleotides align to TRBD1. Trimming took 0 bases from V and 8 from J; bases not matched to a gene: 13. The germline CDR1 and CDR2 sequences are GTSNPN and SVGIG (reference sequence). The length of the CDR3 is 18 residues. CDR3 residues: CAWSVRGTGGAWKEKLFF. The CDR3, as DNA: TGTGCCTGGAGTGTCCGGGGGACAGGGGGCGCGTGGAAGGAAAAACTGTTTTTT.

This sequence joins TRBV5-1 and TRBJ2-1; the D gene is possibly TRBD2 (6 bases). CDR1 SGHRS and CDR2 YFSETQ come from the germline V gene. V was trimmed by 4 bases and J by 9 bases, leaving 17 bases between them. CDR3 size: 14 residues. DNA for the CDR3: TGCGCCAGCAGCCTTCGGGACTCAGGGAGTGAGCAGTTCTTC. Protein: CASSLRDSGSEQFF.

In this sample, this clone turned up once. One junction end disagrees with the germline gene, perhaps due to a read error. The rearrangement links TRBV7-7 to TRBJ2-7; D is undetermined. Germline values: CDR1 SSHAT, CDR2 FNYEAQ (reference sequence). The CDR3 has 14 residues. CDR3 DNA sequence: TGTGCTAGCAGCCCTACCTCAGGCTCCTACGAGCAGTACTTC. This sequence encodes CASSPTSGSYEQYF. Full variable domain (rest looked up from reference TRBV7-7 and TRBJ2-7): GAGVSQSPRYKVTKRGQDVTLRCDPISSHATLYWYQQALGQGPEFLTYFNYEAQPDKSGLPSDRFSAERPEGSISTLTIQRTEQRDSAMYRCASSPTSGSYEQYFGPGTRLTVT.

This sequence joins TRBV13 and TRBJ2-7; D is unclear. V was trimmed by 0 bases and J by 2 bases, leaving 11 bases between them. CDR3 size: 15 residues. Germline CDR1 PRHDT, CDR2 FYEKMQ (reference sequence). For the CDR3, the DNA is TGTGCCAGCAGCTTAGGCCGGAGCCCGGCCTACGAGCAGTACTTC. This gives the protein CASSLGRSPAYEQYF.

The chain employs TRBV23-1 and TRBJ1-1, with 7 bases that match TRBD1. TRBV23-1 is flagged as an ORF with uncertain function. The CDR3 totals 13 residues. V lost 9 bases and J lost 1; bases outside the gene matches: 5. The CDR3 region is CARRTGKNTEAFF. The CDR3 nucleotides are TGCGCCAGGAGGACAGGAAAGAACACTGAAGCTTTCTTT.

The chain couples TRBV5-6 to TRBJ1-4; D might be TRBD1 (5 bases). Trimming took off 0 bases at V and 2 bases at J, with 14 bases between the two ends. This CDR3 has 17 amino acids. The germline V gene encodes CDR1 SGHDT and CDR2 YYEEEE. The CDR3 is CASSLVQGLATNEKLFF. As DNA, the CDR3 is TGTGCCAGCAGCTTGGTGCAGGGCTTGGCGACTAATGAAAAACTGTTTTTT.

The V call is TRBV28, the J call TRBJ1-1; D is possibly TRBD1 (6 bases). The CDR3 totals 14 residues. The V end lost 10 bases, the J end lost 0 bases, and 15 bases lay between the germline ends. The germline V gene encodes CDR1 MDHEN and CDR2 SYDVKM. The CDR3 region has the DNA TGTGCCACTGGGACACTACACATGAACACTGAAGCTTTCTTT. Translating it yields CATGTLHMNTEAFF.

The chain combines TRBV19 with TRBJ1-1, with a weak D call TRBD1 (6 bases). V dropped 5 bases and J dropped 0 bases, with 16 bases sitting between them. The CDR3 is 16 residues long. Germline CDR1 reads LNHDA; CDR2 reads SQIVND (reference sequence). This chain's CDR3 is CASSVTHQGMNTEAFF. Written as DNA, the CDR3 is TGTGCCAGTAGTGTCACTCACCAGGGGATGAACACTGAAGCTTTCTTT. Filled out from reference TRBV19 and TRBJ1-1, the complete variable domain reads DGGITQSPKYLFRKEGQNVTLSCEQNLNHDAMYWYRQDPGQGLRLIYYSQIVNDFQKGDIAEGYSVSREKKESFPLTVTSAQKNPTAFYLCASSVTHQGMNTEAFFGQGTRLTVV.

This rearrangement joins TRBV9 to TRBJ2-3, with 13 bases identical to TRBD2. The V segment lost 4 bases and the J segment 5 bases; nucleotides outside the gene matches: 7. CDR1 is SGDLS, CDR2 YYNGEE, per germline. The CDR3 is made up of 16 amino acids. CDR3 DNA: TGTGCCAGCAGCCTCTTACTAGCGGGAGGGCGAGATACGCAGTATTTT. Encoded protein: CASSLLLAGGRDTQYF.

The V gene is TRBV5-6, the J gene TRBJ2-1; D may be TRBD2 (6 bases). The CDR3 has 15 amino acids. V gave up 2 bases and J gave up 4 bases, with 13 bases separating them. CDR1 is SGHDT, CDR2 YYEEEE, per germline. The CDR3 bases are TGTGCCAGCAGCTTTCGCGCGGGACCATACAATGAGCAGTTCTTC. Translating it yields CASSFRAGPYNEQFF.

This chain connects TRBV30 to TRBJ1-2, with 7 bases lining up with TRBD1. The CDR3 loop spans 14 amino acids. V lost 1 base to trimming and J lost 4 bases; unmatched junction nucleotides: 6. Germline values: CDR1 GTSNPN, CDR2 SVGIG (reference sequence). CDR3 coding DNA: TGTGCCTGGAGTGAACCAGGGGGGAGCTATGGCTACACCTTC. Translated, it gives CAWSEPGGSYGYTF.

This clone has only a few counts. The chain recombines TRBV28 with TRBJ1-5; D possibly corresponds to TRBD1 (5 bases). CDR3 length: 15 amino acids. Per germline, CDR1 MDHEN and CDR2 SYDVKM. The V end lost 3 bases, the J end lost 5 bases, and 14 bases lay between the germline ends. The CDR3 here is CASSFLGREDQPQHF. In nucleotides, the CDR3 is TGTGCCAGCAGTTTTCTCGGCAGGGAGGATCAGCCCCAGCATTTT.

The V call is TRBV3-1 (or the pseudogene TRBV3-2), the J call TRBJ2-1, with 11 bases matching TRBD2. This CDR3 comprises 16 residues. With 3 bases clipped from V and 7 bases from J, the junction kept 8 bases outside the gene matches. Germline lookup yields CDR1 LGHDT and CDR2 YNNKEL (reference sequence). The CDR3 here is CASSHRLAGFGNEQFF. In DNA form, the CDR3 reads TGTGCCAGCAGCCATCGACTAGCGGGATTTGGTAATGAGCAGTTCTTC.

The V and J genes are TRBV6-5 and TRBJ1-2, with 7 bases matching TRBD1. This CDR3 is built from 12 residues. In germline, CDR1 is MNHEY, CDR2 SVGAGI. V gave up 7 bases and J gave up 9 bases; unmatched junction bases: 8. The CDR3, as DNA: TGTGCCAGCACAGGGGGGTTTGTGAGCTACACCTTC. This codes for CASTGGFVSYTF.

J is TRBJ2-5 and V is TRBV29-1, with 12 bases identical to TRBD2. Germline V lookup: CDR1 SQVTM, CDR2 ANQGSEA. Unmatched junction bases numbered 7, after V lost 1 base and J lost 4 bases. CDR3 length: 16 residues. The CDR3 nucleotides are TGCAGCGTTGAAGGTCCGTGGGGACTAGCGGGAGAGACCCAGTACTTC. It yields the protein CSVEGPWGLAGETQYF.

V and J are TRBV11-1 and TRBJ1-3; 8 bases agree with TRBD1. Germline assignment: CDR1 SGHAT and CDR2 FQDESV (reference sequence). The CDR3 runs 16 residues. V lost 5 bases, J lost 0 bases, and 6 bases stayed unmatched. The CDR3 reads CASSLGQAFSGNTIYF. The CDR3 DNA reads as TGTGCCAGCAGCCTGGGACAGGCCTTCTCTGGAAACACCATATATTTT.

The chain has TRBV4-1 and TRBJ2-3; weak D call: TRBD2 (6 bases). Germline CDR1 reads MGHRA; CDR2 reads YSYEKL. V was pared by 3 bases and J by 1 base, with 17 bases between. This CDR3 is built from 17 residues. The CDR3 region is CASSQGRTVRGTDTQYF. DNA of the CDR3: TGCGCCAGCAGCCAGGGGAGGACCGTTCGGGGCACAGATACGCAGTATTTT.

The rearrangement links TRBV5-5 to TRBJ1-1, with TRBD1 matching 10 bases. The germline V gene encodes CDR1 SGHKS and CDR2 YYEKEE (reference sequence). V was pared by 4 bases and J by 0 bases, with 6 bases of the junction left unmatched. The CDR3 consists of 16 residues. In nucleotides, the CDR3 is TGTGCCAGCAGCCGGACAGGGGGTTCGGTGAACACTGAAGCTTTCTTT. It is translated as CASSRTGGSVNTEAFF.

The V gene is TRBV12-3 or TRBV12-4, the J gene TRBJ1-1, with 7 bases matching TRBD1. Unmatched junction bases numbered 3, after V lost 3 bases and J lost 8 bases. The CDR3 loop spans 12 amino acids. The CDR3 spells CASSLGGQEAFF. CDR3 bases: TGTGCCAGCAGTTTGGGGGGACAGGAAGCTTTCTTT.

This clone has only a few counts. The chain links TRBV2 to TRBJ1-2; D is ambiguous. The CDR3 runs 18 residues. V lost 0 bases and J lost 0, with 17 bases in between. The V gene's germline CDR1 is SNHLY and CDR2 FYNNEI. CDR3 sequence (DNA): TGTGCCAGCAGTGAAGCGGAGGACGGGCAGCCTTCTAACTATGGCTACACCTTC. It encodes CASSEAEDGQPSNYGYTF.

About this clone: Germline is not matched at one junction end, which may reflect a read error. This chain links TRBV10-3 with TRBJ2-1; possibly TRBD2 for D (6 bases). The CDR3 is 11 residues long. CDR1 is ENHRY, CDR2 SYGVKD, per germline. CDR3 loop: CAIDIEASEVF. The CDR3 DNA is TGTGCCATCGACATAGAAGCTAGCGAGGTCTTC.